These T cell receptor beta chains were read from a single sample in a study of OX40 agonist ivuxolimab in advanced cancers. Assay: immunoSEQ multiplex PCR; the TCRdb copy retains only in-frame clones and omits some. The sample comprises tens of thousands of clones, 84% of which are singletons, and 4% to 5.5% rests with the top ten. Here the sequenced sample was CD4+ or CD8+ T cells sorted from blood, taken in a trial of the OX40 agonist ivuxolimab. These receptors were collected from an adult with an advanced solid tumor such as melanoma, head and neck, liver or kidney cancer. Both conserved end residues are part of each CDR3. Fields, in order: clone size, D gene, CDR3 length, V gene, J gene, CDR3 protein, CDR3 DNA. The D gene is left open where the match is weak. Some rows have no size entry. The others give once, few or many, or a class for an expanded clone.

size: once; D: TRBD1; length: 14; V: TRBV5-1; J: TRBJ2-1; CDR3: CASSLQGAVSEQFF; DNA: TGCGCCAGCAGTTTACAGGGGGCAGTCAGTGAGCAGTTCTTC
size: NA; D: NA; length: 12; V: TRBV7-2; J: TRBJ1-2; CDR3: CASSRRGLGYTF; DNA: TGTGCCAGCAGCCGGCGGGGGTTAGGCTACACCTTC
size: NA; D: NA; length: 14; V: TRBV6-5; J: TRBJ2-7; CDR3: CASRRLQGAYEQYF; DNA: TGTGCCAGCAGGCGGCTACAGGGAGCCTACGAGCAGTACTTC
size: NA; D: NA; length: 13; V: TRBV7-8; J: TRBJ1-5; CDR3: CASSLARDQPQHF; DNA: TGTGCCAGCAGCTTAGCCAGGGATCAGCCCCAGCATTTT
size: NA; D: TRBD1; length: 17; V: TRBV7-3; J: TRBJ1-1; CDR3: CASSFGRTGGSTTEAFF; DNA: TGTGCCAGCAGCTTTGGTAGAACAGGGGGGAGTACCACTGAAGCTTTCTTT
size: few; D: TRBD1; length: 16; V: TRBV19; J: TRBJ1-5; CDR3: CASSTLDRGKEQPQHF; DNA: TGTGCCAGTAGTACCCTCGACAGGGGTAAAGAGCAGCCCCAGCATTTT
size: few; D: NA; length: 13; V: TRBV5-6; J: TRBJ2-7; CDR3: CASSPGAGYEQYF; DNA: TGTGCCAGCAGCCCGGGGGCAGGGTACGAGCAGTACTTC
size: few; D: TRBD1; length: 12; V: TRBV6-1; J: TRBJ2-7; CDR3: CASNRDSRQQYF; DNA: TGTGCCAGCAACCGGGACAGCCGACAACAGTACTTC
size: NA; D: NA; length: 14; V: TRBV7-9; J: TRBJ2-3; CDR3: CASLQDLVTDTQYF; DNA: TGTGCCAGCCTTCAGGACTTAGTCACAGATACGCAGTATTTT
size: NA; D: NA; length: 16; V: TRBV5-1; J: TRBJ2-2; CDR3: CASSPGASANTGELFF; DNA: TGCGCCAGCAGCCCTGGGGCCAGCGCGAACACCGGGGAGCTGTTTTTT
size: NA; D: TRBD1; length: 15; V: TRBV5-6; J: TRBJ2-1; CDR3: CASSFPGQGLNEQFF; DNA: TGTGCCAGCAGCTTTCCGGGACAGGGTCTCAATGAGCAGTTCTTC
size: NA; D: NA; length: 14; V: TRBV5-1; J: TRBJ1-1; CDR3: CASSLPGQGTEAFF; DNA: TGCGCCAGCAGCTTGCCAGGCCAAGGCACTGAAGCTTTCTTT
size: NA; D: TRBD2; length: 14; V: TRBV5-6; J: TRBJ2-7; CDR3: CASSSTGGSYEQYF; DNA: TGTGCCAGCAGCTCGACGGGGGGTTCCTACGAGCAGTACTTC
size: NA; D: TRBD1; length: 14; V: TRBV6-5; J: TRBJ1-2; CDR3: CASSGETGNYGYTF; DNA: TGTGCCAGCAGTGGAGAGACAGGGAACTATGGCTACACCTTC
size: NA; D: NA; length: 15; V: TRBV6-6; J: TRBJ1-1; CDR3: CASSYSVNQAFEAFF; DNA: TGTGCCAGCAGTTACTCGGTGAATCAGGCTTTCGAAGCTTTCTTT
size: NA; D: NA; length: 14; V: TRBV9; J: TRBJ1-3; CDR3: CASSVAPDGNTIYF; DNA: TGTGCCAGCAGCGTCGCCCCAGACGGAAACACCATATATTTT
size: NA; D: TRBD1; length: 15; V: TRBV13; J: TRBJ2-7; CDR3: CASNSAGTGAYEQYF; DNA: TGTGCCAGCAACTCCGCCGGGACAGGAGCCTACGAGCAGTACTTC
size: once; D: TRBD1; length: 16; V: TRBV10-3; J: TRBJ2-7; CDR3: CAISGYSGTGSYEQYF; DNA: TGTGCCATCAGTGGATATTCCGGGACAGGGAGTTACGAGCAGTACTTC
size: NA; D: NA; length: 13; V: TRBV7-9; J: TRBJ1-1; CDR3: CASSLREHTEAFF; DNA: TGTGCCAGCAGCTTACGGGAGCACACTGAAGCTTTCTTT
size: few; D: NA; length: 12; V: TRBV19; J: TRBJ1-2; CDR3: CASKEGGYGYTF; DNA: TGTGCCAGTAAGGAAGGGGGCTATGGCTACACCTTC
size: NA; D: TRBD2; length: 15; V: TRBV9; J: TRBJ2-1; CDR3: CASSPYTGLDNEQFF; DNA: TGTGCCAGCAGCCCCTATACGGGACTAGACAATGAGCAGTTCTTC
size: NA; D: NA; length: 13; V: TRBV14; J: TRBJ2-1; CDR3: CASSPGPYNEQFF; DNA: TGTGCCAGCAGCCCCGGCCCGTACAATGAGCAGTTCTTC
size: few; D: NA; length: 11; V: TRBV7-6; J: TRBJ1-5; CDR3: CASSPNQPQHF; DNA: TGTGCCAGCAGCCCAAATCAGCCCCAGCATTTT
size: NA; D: TRBD1; length: 16; V: TRBV28; J: TRBJ2-2; CDR3: CASRRPGQSPVGELFF; DNA: TGTGCCAGCAGGCGACCGGGACAGTCCCCAGTCGGGGAGCTGTTTTTT
size: NA; D: TRBD1; length: 14; V: TRBV18; J: TRBJ2-1; CDR3: CASSPGQEGNEQFF; DNA: TGTGCCAGCTCACCAGGACAGGAAGGGAATGAGCAGTTCTTC
size: once; D: TRBD1; length: 13; V: TRBV7-9; J: TRBJ2-3; CDR3: CASSLQQGYTQYF; DNA: TGTGCCAGCAGCTTGCAACAGGGGTATACGCAGTATTTT
size: NA; D: TRBD1; length: 17; V: TRBV9; J: TRBJ2-1; CDR3: CASSAAEGQRKYNEQFF; DNA: TGTGCCAGCAGCGCAGCTGAGGGACAGAGAAAATACAATGAGCAGTTCTTC
size: NA; D: NA; length: 17; V: TRBV18; J: TRBJ2-3; CDR3: CASSPRSSQAFTDTQYF; DNA: TGTGCCAGCTCACCACGCAGTAGCCAGGCCTTCACAGATACGCAGTATTTT
size: NA; D: TRBD1; length: 18; V: TRBV4-1; J: TRBJ2-4; CDR3: CASSQEGQGSGAKNIQYF; DNA: TGCGCCAGCAGCCAAGAGGGACAGGGGTCGGGGGCCAAAAACATTCAGTACTTC
size: NA; D: NA; length: 13; V: TRBV19; J: TRBJ1-1; CDR3: CASSPQTNTEAFF; DNA: TGTGCCAGTAGTCCGCAGACGAACACTGAAGCTTTCTTT
size: NA; D: NA; length: 15; V: TRBV19; J: TRBJ1-2; CDR3: CASSTFEGEVSGYTF; DNA: TGTGCCAGTAGTACCTTCGAAGGGGAAGTCTCTGGCTACACCTTC
size: NA; D: NA; length: 13; V: TRBV19; J: TRBJ2-2; CDR3: CASSITRTGELFF; DNA: TGTGCCAGTAGTATAACGCGGACCGGGGAGCTGTTTTTT
size: NA; D: TRBD2; length: 16; V: TRBV9; J: TRBJ2-1; CDR3: CASSAMGLAGHNEQFF; DNA: TGTGCCAGCAGCGCGATGGGACTAGCGGGACACAATGAGCAGTTCTTC
size: NA; D: TRBD2; length: 17; V: TRBV27; J: TRBJ2-2; CDR3: CASSLFGASGNTGELFF; DNA: TGTGCCAGCAGTTTATTCGGCGCTAGCGGAAACACCGGGGAGCTGTTTTTT
size: NA; D: TRBD1; length: 17; V: TRBV9; J: TRBJ2-3; CDR3: CASSVDAGTGFADTQYF; DNA: TGTGCCAGCAGCGTCGATGCGGGGACAGGGTTCGCAGATACGCAGTATTTT
size: few; D: NA; length: 16; V: TRBV2; J: TRBJ2-3; CDR3: CASSAWQGGRTDTQYF; DNA: TGTGCCAGCAGTGCCTGGCAGGGGGGCAGGACAGATACGCAGTATTTT
size: NA; D: TRBD1; length: 15; V: TRBV13; J: TRBJ2-7; CDR3: CASSGPGQGAYEQYF; DNA: TGTGCCAGCAGCGGACCGGGACAGGGGGCCTACGAGCAGTACTTC
size: NA; D: NA; length: 17; V: TRBV5-4; J: TRBJ2-2; CDR3: CASSPVTQIANTGELFF; DNA: TGTGCCAGCAGCCCGGTCACTCAAATCGCGAACACCGGGGAGCTGTTTTTT
size: NA; D: NA; length: 15; V: TRBV28; J: TRBJ1-4; CDR3: CASSPDRISGEKLFF; DNA: TGTGCCAGCAGTCCCGACAGGATTTCAGGTGAAAAACTGTTTTTT
size: NA; D: TRBD1; length: 15; V: TRBV18; J: TRBJ1-5; CDR3: CASSEDRVRNQPQHF; DNA: TGTGCCAGCTCCGAGGACAGGGTGAGAAATCAGCCCCAGCATTTT
size: NA; D: NA; length: 13; V: TRBV6-1; J: TRBJ2-1; CDR3: CASSEVEGDEQFF; DNA: TGTGCCAGCAGTGAAGTTGAAGGTGATGAGCAGTTCTTC
size: NA; D: TRBD1; length: 14; V: TRBV28; J: TRBJ2-7; CDR3: CASSTGTGNYEQYF; DNA: TGTGCCAGCAGTACCGGGACAGGGAACTACGAGCAGTACTTC
size: NA; D: NA; length: 13; V: TRBV5-6; J: TRBJ1-5; CDR3: CASSFQGSQPQHF; DNA: TGTGCCAGCAGCTTCCAGGGCTCTCAGCCCCAGCATTTT
size: NA; D: TRBD1; length: 15; V: TRBV6-6; J: TRBJ1-2; CDR3: CASSRVGTGNYGYTF; DNA: TGTGCCAGCAGTCGCGTAGGGACAGGGAACTATGGCTACACCTTC
size: NA; D: TRBD2; length: 15; V: TRBV18; J: TRBJ2-7; CDR3: CASSPGGGRPYEQYF; DNA: TGTGCCAGCTCACCAGGGGGGGGTCGACCCTACGAGCAGTACTTC
size: NA; D: NA; length: 13; V: TRBV5-6; J: TRBJ2-7; CDR3: CASSAGIGYEQYF; DNA: TGTGCCAGCAGCGCGGGGATAGGGTACGAGCAGTACTTC
size: NA; D: NA; length: 15; V: TRBV11-2; J: TRBJ2-2; CDR3: CASRTPRGLGGELFF; DNA: TGTGCCAGCAGGACTCCCCGGGGGTTAGGCGGGGAGCTGTTTTTT
size: NA; D: NA; length: 15; V: TRBV5-6; J: TRBJ2-6; CDR3: CASSLVGTGANVLTF; DNA: TGTGCCAGCAGCTTGGTCGGCACTGGGGCCAACGTCCTGACTTTC
size: NA; D: TRBD2; length: 14; V: TRBV18; J: TRBJ2-1; CDR3: CASSPPGLANEQFF; DNA: TGTGCCAGCTCACCGCCGGGACTAGCAAATGAGCAGTTCTTC
size: NA; D: TRBD1; length: 15; V: TRBV5-6; J: TRBJ2-7; CDR3: CASSARDRGVYEQYF; DNA: TGTGCCAGCAGCGCCCGGGACAGGGGGGTGTACGAGCAGTACTTC
size: NA; D: NA; length: 12; V: TRBV2; J: TRBJ2-5; CDR3: CASGRLQETQYF; DNA: TGTGCCAGCGGACGCCTTCAAGAGACCCAGTACTTC
size: NA; D: NA; length: 13; V: TRBV18; J: TRBJ2-7; CDR3: CASSTDAGYEQYF; DNA: TGTGCCAGCTCGACGGACGCAGGTTACGAGCAGTACTTC